This T cell receptor beta chain was recovered during a study of shared clonotypes between healthy human individuals. Findings and caveats of the study: The diversity represented, both genetic and in exposure history, was limited by few donors. Non-shared clonotypes had lower generation probabilities than clonotypes shared by all four sorted-subset donors.

Remarks on this clone: Its antigen remains unknown.

Only in-frame clones appear in the TCRdb table, and some are missing; sequencing was by immunoSEQ multiplex PCR. The profile shows under 1 million clones, 85% to 95% of them singletons. Germline CDR1 reads SGHVS; CDR2 reads FNYEAQ. This CDR3 has 15 residues. V lost 3 bases and J lost 2, with 14 bases in between. Cells designated naive CD8 were CD45RO-negative and were positively selected for CCR7, with terminally differentiated effector memory CD45RA+ cells excluded. All the donors were Caucasian adults who lived in Nashville, Tennessee. Sequenced sample: naive CD8+ T cells sorted from blood. The receptor's source is a man aged 30 to 45 in good health. This chain uses TRBV7-6 with TRBJ2-7; D is undetermined. The CDR3 sequence is CASSLVTPGPYEQYF. CDR3 nucleotides: TGTGCCAGCAGCTTGGTGACCCCGGGTCCCTACGAGCAGTACTTC.